Relative to its sample, the clone carrying this T cell receptor (beta chain) is medium-sized (0.01 to 0.1%). The data were obtained in a study of blood T cell repertoires in COVID-19. Germline V gene lookup returns CDR1 KGHDR and CDR2 SFDVKD. This CDR3 comprises 13 residues. V lost 2 bases and J lost 5, with 8 bases in between. Authors' data handling: Amplification from reference gene primers served as the basis for estimated nucleated cell counts. The protocol was immunoSEQ multiplex PCR, while the TCRdb copy is restricted to in-frame clones and leaves out a portion. D and trimming come from the DNA, and the V and J calls and clone size come from that table. This sample carries 250,000 or so clones, about 83% of them seen once, and the ten largest clones take around 6%.

This sequence originates from a human donor in a cohort sampled during active COVID-19. Sequenced: peripheral blood. The chain is built from TRBV24-1 and TRBJ2-5; the D gene is possibly TRBD1 (5 bases). The CDR3 region has the DNA TGTGCCACCAGTGATTCAGGGTTGGAGACCCAGTACTTC. It is translated as CATSDSGLETQYF.